Listed below are T cell receptor beta chains from one sample, sequenced in a study of cytomegalovirus exposure and HLA in healthy donors. Using immunoSEQ multiplex PCR, the repertoire was profiled, and TCRdb retains in-frame clones only, with some absent. Of over 45,000 clones in the sample, over 90% were seen once. Material: PBMCs. These receptors were collected from a woman under 30 in good health and CMV-seronegative. CDR3s include the opening cysteine and the closing phenylalanine or tryptophan. The order of the fields is CDR3 DNA, CDR3 protein, V gene, D gene, J gene, clone size. The D gene is left open where the match is weak. Size is stated for part of the rows, as once, few or many counts, or as a class when the clone is expanded.

TGTGCCAGCAGCCCTTCTGGGCTGACAGGGGGCTACGAGCAGTACTTC	CASSPSGLTGGYEQYF	TRBV9	TRBD1	TRBJ2-7	.
TGCAGCGTCGAGCACACCGGGACCTACGAGCAGTACTTC	CSVEHTGTYEQYF	TRBV29-1	.	TRBJ2-7	once
TGTGCCAGCAGTGAAGACAGGGGGGGGATTAGGAGCTACACCTTC	CASSEDRGGIRSYTF	TRBV6-1	TRBD1	TRBJ1-2	.
TGTGCCAGCAGCGGAAAGACAGGGTACACTGAAGCTTTCTTT	CASSGKTGYTEAFF	TRBV5-4	TRBD1	TRBJ1-1	.
TGTGCCACCTCCAGGGGATCTGGGGCCAACGTCCTGACTTTC	CATSRGSGANVLTF	TRBV2	.	TRBJ2-6	.
TGCGCCAGCAGCCAAGATAATCGAGCGGGGGGCCCGAACACCTACGAGCAGTACTTC	CASSQDNRAGGPNTYEQYF	TRBV4-1	TRBD2	TRBJ2-7	.
TGCGCCAGCAGCGTACAAGATACGCAGTATTTT	CASSVQDTQYF	TRBV5-1	.	TRBJ2-3	.
TGTGCCAGTAGTCTCTACGGGACAGCGTTTAACTATGGCTACACCTTC	CASSLYGTAFNYGYTF	TRBV19	TRBD1	TRBJ1-2	.
TGTGCCAGCAGTGAAGCACCACTAAACACAGATACGCAGTATTTT	CASSEAPLNTDTQYF	TRBV6-1	.	TRBJ2-3	.
TGTGCCAGCAGCCCTGTCGGGGGTGACCTAAGGCAGCCCCAGCATTTT	CASSPVGGDLRQPQHF	TRBV5-5	.	TRBJ1-5	.
TGTGCCAGCAGCTCTAGCGGGGGGGTCGCAGATACGCAGTATTTT	CASSSSGGVADTQYF	TRBV7-9	TRBD2	TRBJ2-3	.
TGTGCCAGCAGCTTTGATGGCCATAACCCCGGGGAGCTGTTTTTT	CASSFDGHNPGELFF	TRBV13	.	TRBJ2-2	.
TGTGCCAGCAGTTACTCCGGACAGGGGGGCCTCCACTTT	CASSYSGQGGLHF	TRBV6-5	TRBD1	TRBJ1-6	.
TGTGCCTGGAGTGTAGGAGCGACGGGAAACACCATATATTTT	CAWSVGATGNTIYF	TRBV30	.	TRBJ1-3	once
TGTGCCAGCAGCTTAACGTTCAACGGGGGGACTGAAGCTTTCTTT	CASSLTFNGGTEAFF	TRBV7-3	.	TRBJ1-1	.
TGTGCCAGCAGGACTAGCGGGCTCAACACCGGGGAGCTGTTTTTT	CASRTSGLNTGELFF	TRBV19	TRBD2	TRBJ2-2	.
TGTGCCAGCAGCTTAGTAGGAGGATACAATGAGCAGTTCTTC	CASSLVGGYNEQFF	TRBV7-9	.	TRBJ2-1	.
TGTGCCAGCAGTTTTACAATGGACAGGGCACTCACAGATACGCAGTATTTT	CASSFTMDRALTDTQYF	TRBV5-6	TRBD1	TRBJ2-3	.
TGTGCCAGCAGCTATGGACTTCACAATCAGCCCCAGCATTTT	CASSYGLHNQPQHF	TRBV13	.	TRBJ1-5	.
TGTGCCACCAGCAGAGATCAGGGGCAGTTCACCGGGGAGCTGTTTTTT	CATSRDQGQFTGELFF	TRBV15	.	TRBJ2-2	.
TGTGCCAGCAGCCGGGGGACTGAAGCTTTCTTT	CASSRGTEAFF	TRBV6-5	.	TRBJ1-1	.
TGCGCCAGCAGCAAAGGGCCACCCGGGGATGGCTACACCTTC	CASSKGPPGDGYTF	TRBV5-1	.	TRBJ1-2	.
TGTGCCAGCAGTGCCTCTAGCGGGGGGGCCTCAGATACGCAGTATTTT	CASSASSGGASDTQYF	TRBV6-4	TRBD2	TRBJ2-3	.
TGTGCCAGCAGCTTAGTACTAGCGGGAGGGCCGGATACGCAGTATTTT	CASSLVLAGGPDTQYF	TRBV7-6	TRBD2	TRBJ2-3	.
TGTGCCAGCAGCGGTACAGGGTTTTGGGGGAACATTCAGTACTTC	CASSGTGFWGNIQYF	TRBV7-8	.	TRBJ2-4	.
TGTGCCAGCAGCTCCGGACAGGCTCTTTCCACCTTC	CASSSGQALSTF	TRBV7-6	TRBD1	TRBJ1-2	.
TGCAGCGCCCGCCCCAGGGGGGTCGTGGGCTACACCTTC	CSARPRGVVGYTF	TRBV29-1	TRBD1	TRBJ1-2	.